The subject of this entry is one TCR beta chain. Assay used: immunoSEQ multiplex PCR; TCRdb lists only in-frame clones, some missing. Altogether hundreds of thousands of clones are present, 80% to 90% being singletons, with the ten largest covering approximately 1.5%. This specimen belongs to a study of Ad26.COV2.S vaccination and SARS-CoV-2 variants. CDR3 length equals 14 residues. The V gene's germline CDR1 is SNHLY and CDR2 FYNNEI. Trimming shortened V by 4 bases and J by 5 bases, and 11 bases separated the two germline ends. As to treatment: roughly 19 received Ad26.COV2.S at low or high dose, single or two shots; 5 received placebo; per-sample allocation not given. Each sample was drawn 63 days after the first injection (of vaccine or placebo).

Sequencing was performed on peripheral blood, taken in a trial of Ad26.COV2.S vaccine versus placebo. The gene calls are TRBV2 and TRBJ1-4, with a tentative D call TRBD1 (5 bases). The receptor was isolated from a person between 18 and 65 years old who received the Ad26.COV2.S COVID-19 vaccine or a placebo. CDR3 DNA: TGTGCCAGCAGTGTTAGGGGATCAAATGAAAAACTGTTTTTT. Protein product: CASSVRGSNEKLFF. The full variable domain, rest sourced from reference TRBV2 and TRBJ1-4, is EPEVTQTPSHQVTQMGQEVILRCVPISNHLYFYWYRQILGQKVEFLVSFYNNEISEKSEIFDDQFSVERPDGSNFTLKIRSTKLEDSAMYFCASSVRGSNEKLFFGSGTQLSVL.